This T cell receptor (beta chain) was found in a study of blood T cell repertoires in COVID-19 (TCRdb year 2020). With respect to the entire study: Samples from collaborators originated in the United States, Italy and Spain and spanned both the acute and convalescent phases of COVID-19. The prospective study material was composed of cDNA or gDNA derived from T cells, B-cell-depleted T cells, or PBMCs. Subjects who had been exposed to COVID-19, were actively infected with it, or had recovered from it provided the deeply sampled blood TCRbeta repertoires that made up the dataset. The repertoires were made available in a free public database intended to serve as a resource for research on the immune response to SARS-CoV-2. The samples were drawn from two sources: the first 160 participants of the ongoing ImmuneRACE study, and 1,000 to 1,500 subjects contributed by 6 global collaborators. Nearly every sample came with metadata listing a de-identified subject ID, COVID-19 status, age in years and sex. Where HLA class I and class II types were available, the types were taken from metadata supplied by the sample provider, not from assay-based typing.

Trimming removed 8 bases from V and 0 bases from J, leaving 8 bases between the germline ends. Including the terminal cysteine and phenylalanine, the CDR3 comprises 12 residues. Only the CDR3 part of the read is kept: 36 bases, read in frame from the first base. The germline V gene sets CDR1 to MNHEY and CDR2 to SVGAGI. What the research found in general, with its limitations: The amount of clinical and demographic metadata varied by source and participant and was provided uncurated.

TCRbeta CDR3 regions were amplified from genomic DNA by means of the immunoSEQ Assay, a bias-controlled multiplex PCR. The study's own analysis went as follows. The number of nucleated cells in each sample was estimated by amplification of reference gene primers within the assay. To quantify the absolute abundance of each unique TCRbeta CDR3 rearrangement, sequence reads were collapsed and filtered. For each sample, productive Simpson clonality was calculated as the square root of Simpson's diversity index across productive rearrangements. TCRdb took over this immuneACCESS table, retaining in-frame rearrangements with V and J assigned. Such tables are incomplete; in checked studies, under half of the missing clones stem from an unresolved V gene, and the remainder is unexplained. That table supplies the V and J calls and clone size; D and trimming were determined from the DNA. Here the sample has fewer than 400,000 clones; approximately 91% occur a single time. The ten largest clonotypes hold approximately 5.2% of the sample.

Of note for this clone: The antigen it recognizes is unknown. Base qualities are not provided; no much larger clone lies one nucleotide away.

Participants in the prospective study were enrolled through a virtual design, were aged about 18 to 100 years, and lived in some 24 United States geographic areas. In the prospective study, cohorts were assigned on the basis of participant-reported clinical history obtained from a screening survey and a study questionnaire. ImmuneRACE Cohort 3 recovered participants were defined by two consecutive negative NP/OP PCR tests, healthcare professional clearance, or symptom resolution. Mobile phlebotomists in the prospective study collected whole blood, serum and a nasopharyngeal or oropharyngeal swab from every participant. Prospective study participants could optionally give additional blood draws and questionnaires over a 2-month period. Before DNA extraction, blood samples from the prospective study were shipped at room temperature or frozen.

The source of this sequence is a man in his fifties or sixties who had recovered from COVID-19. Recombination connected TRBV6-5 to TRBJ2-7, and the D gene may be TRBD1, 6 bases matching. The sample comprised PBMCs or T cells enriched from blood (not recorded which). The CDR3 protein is CASVDSSYEQYF. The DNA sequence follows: TGTGCCAGCGTGGACAGCTCCTACGAGCAGTACTTC.